One sample yielded the 31 T cell receptor beta chains listed below, sequenced in a study of vaccination and CD4 T cells after COVID-19. The antigens for these receptors are not known. Cultured CD4+ T cell DNA underwent sequencing with the Oncomine TCR Beta short-read assay. TCRdb re-derived calls from the PCR reads in MiXCR, one entry per CDR3 protein. The sample contains a few thousand distinct CDR3 sequences, approximately 40% of which appear only once. Treatment meaning: roughly ten-day PBMC culture with coronavirus spike peptide pools or control peptides (ViraFEST assay). Investigators obtained the unexposed donor's CD4+ T cells before the COVID-19 pandemic (2011-2018). Sequenced material: CD4+ T cells from blood, cultured in vitro. All receptors come from a human donor in good health.

The chain combines TRBV27 with TRBJ2-4, with 8 bases aligning to TRBD2. The CDR3 has 13 amino acids. V lost 3 bases, J lost 8 bases, and 3 bases stayed unmatched. Germline V gene data show CDR1 as MNHEY and CDR2 as SMNVEV (reference sequence). Here the CDR3 DNA reads TGTGCCAGCAGTTTGACGGGGGGGGACATTCAGTACTTC. Its translation: CASSLTGGDIQYF.

The chain joins TRBV7-3 to TRBJ2-2, with 9 positions matching TRBD1. Germline loops: CDR1 SGHTA, CDR2 FQGTGA. The CDR3 runs to 16 residues. The V and J ends lost 1 base and 8 bases, in that order; junction bases with no gene match: 8. In nucleotides, the CDR3 is TGTGCCAGCAGCTTAAAAGGGACAGGGAGTCGGGGGGAGCTGTTTTTT. Protein sequence: CASSLKGTGSRGELFF. The variable domain in full, with the rest retrieved from reference TRBV7-3 and TRBJ2-2, is GAGVSQTPSNKVTEKGKYVELRCDPISGHTALYWYRQSLGQGPEFLIYFQGTGAADDSGLPNDRFFAVRPEGSVSTLKIQRTERGDSAVYLCASSLKGTGSRGELFFGEGSRLTVL.

V and J are TRBV6-1 and TRBJ1-1; D is possibly TRBD1 (5 bases). CDR1 is MNHNS, CDR2 SASEGT, per germline. V lost 6 bases to trimming and J lost 1 base, with 18 bases between them. There are 16 residues in the CDR3. CDR3 protein: CASRIGEWGWNTEAFF. The CDR3 DNA is TGTGCCAGCAGAATTGGGGAGTGGGGGTGGAACACTGAAGCTTTCTTT.

J is TRBJ2-7 and V is TRBV19, with a possible D match to TRBD1 (6 bases). Germline CDR1 is LNHDA and CDR2 is SQIVND (reference sequence). V dropped 2 bases and J dropped 3 bases, with 14 bases sitting between them. The CDR3 spans 15 residues. CDR3 amino acids: CASSISTGAVYEQYF. The CDR3 bases are TGTGCCAGTAGTATATCGACAGGTGCGGTCTACGAGCAGTACTTC.

The gene calls are TRBV5-4 and TRBJ1-5; D is perhaps TRBD1 (5 bases). Trimming pared 1 base from V and 3 bases from J, leaving 11 bases between. Germline loops: CDR1 SGHNT, CDR2 YYREEE (reference sequence). This CDR3 contains 15 residues. CDR3: CASSLLGDSNQPQHF. CDR3 nucleotide sequence: TGTGCCAGCAGCTTGTTAGGGGATTCCAATCAGCCCCAGCATTTT.

This chain uses TRBV6-5 with TRBJ2-2; 8 bases map to TRBD2. J was trimmed by 5 bases and V by 4 bases; bases with no gene match: 12. The CDR3 has 17 residues. The germline V gene has CDR1 MNHEY and CDR2 SVGAGI. CDR3 protein: CASSSRAGEPRTGELFF. The CDR3 nucleotides are TGTGCCAGCAGTTCTCGAGCGGGGGAGCCGCGAACCGGGGAGCTGTTTTTT.

This clonotype is classed as medium-sized (0.01 to 0.1%). CDR3 region: CSAKPKAGGAGELFF. In DNA form, the CDR3 reads TGCAGTGCTAAGCCAAAGGCAGGTGGTGCCGGGGAGCTGTTTTTT. The rearrangement uses TRBV20-1 and TRBJ2-2, with D unresolved. The germline V gene has CDR1 DFQATT and CDR2 SNEGSKA (reference sequence). The CDR3 contains 15 residues. V lost 4 bases and J 6 bases, leaving 18 bases between the germline ends.

The V and J genes are TRBV5-4 and TRBJ1-1; 7 nucleotides match TRBD1. The V segment lost 4 bases and the J segment 0 bases; nucleotides outside the gene matches: 9. The germline V gene encodes CDR1 SGHNT and CDR2 YYREEE (reference sequence). The length of the CDR3 is 16 residues. The CDR3 reads CASSLDRTGLNTEAFF. The DNA for the CDR3 is TGTGCCAGCAGCCTGGACAGGACGGGGCTGAACACTGAAGCTTTCTTT.

The rearrangement links TRBV6-4 to TRBJ2-3; 10 bases agree with TRBD2. Germline V gene sequence: CDR1 MRHNA, CDR2 SNTAGT. This CDR3 is built from 14 residues. Germline trimming cut 3 bases from V and 4 bases from J; bases unmatched to any gene: 1. The CDR3 DNA sequence: TGTGCCAGCAGTGAAAGCGGGGGGGCAGATACGCAGTATTTT. Protein sequence: CASSESGGADTQYF.

The chain is built from TRBV20-1 and TRBJ1-5, with D tentatively TRBD1 (6 bases). The germline gives CDR1 DFQATT, CDR2 SNEGSKA (reference sequence). The CDR3 totals 16 residues. Trimming cost V 3 bases and J 4 bases, with 19 bases left between them. CDR3 bases: TGCAGTGCTAGCGGAGTGGGGGGCGGGGTAAATCAGCCCCAGCATTTT. Translating gives CSASGVGGGVNQPQHF.

As DNA, the CDR3 is TGTGCCAGCAGCCGAGGCCAAAATATCGGCTACACCTTC. Amino acid sequence: CASSRGQNIGYTF. The V and J genes are TRBV7-8 and TRBJ1-2; D is ambiguous. Trimming removed 5 bases from V and 8 bases from J, with 15 bases in between. The CDR3 is 13 residues long. Germline assignment: CDR1 SGHVS and CDR2 FQNEAQ. The full variable domain, rest sourced from reference TRBV7-8 and TRBJ1-2, is GAGVSQSPRYKVAKRGQDVALRCDPISGHVSLFWYQQALGQGPEFLTYFQNEAQLDKSGLPSDRFFAERPEGSVSTLKIQRTQQEDSAVYLCASSRGQNIGYTFGSGTRLTVV.

This clonotype was detected once. The chain combines TRBV20-1 with TRBJ1-1; D might be TRBD1 (6 bases). The CDR3 contains 14 residues. CDR1 is DFQATT and CDR2 is SNEGSKA in the germline V gene (reference sequence). Trimming removed 0 bases from V and 4 bases from J, with 12 bases in between. The CDR3 region has the DNA TGCAGTGCTAGAGAGGGAGGGGGAAGCACTGAAGCTTTCTTT. It specifies CSAREGGGSTEAFF.

The gene calls are TRBV19 and TRBJ1-5; D is possibly TRBD1 (5 bases). Germline CDR1 reads LNHDA; CDR2 reads SQIVND (reference sequence). The length of the CDR3 is 15 residues. V lost 7 bases and J 4 bases, leaving 17 bases between the germline ends. The CDR3 loop reads CASIPTVRRNQPQHF. The CDR3 DNA is TGTGCCAGTATCCCGACAGTGAGGAGGAATCAGCCCCAGCATTTT.

The rearrangement uses TRBV5-1 and TRBJ1-5; D gene uncertain. Germline CDR1 SGHRS, CDR2 YFSETQ. CDR3 size: 17 residues. The germline V and J ends were trimmed by 2 bases and 6 bases, with 21 bases remaining between them. The CDR3 DNA reads TGCGCCAGCAGCTTCATATTTACCGACAAAGGCAGTCAGCCCCAGCATTTT. As protein: CASSFIFTDKGSQPQHF.

By share of the sample, this clonotype is large. The chain links TRBV7-6 to TRBJ2-1, with D possibly being TRBD2 (6 bases). Trimming pared 1 base from V and 4 bases from J, leaving 17 bases between. The germline V gene has CDR1 SGHVS and CDR2 FNYEAQ. This CDR3 region has 17 residues. The CDR3 sequence is CASSLEGSAAGYNEQFF. The CDR3 DNA follows: TGTGCCAGCAGCTTAGAAGGTTCCGCCGCGGGGTACAATGAGCAGTTCTTC.

The CDR3 reads CASSTTGEIGYTF. CDR3 sequence (DNA): TGTGCCAGCAGCACTACAGGGGAAATAGGCTACACCTTC. The chain joins TRBV14 to TRBJ1-2, with 7 bases lining up with TRBD1. Germline CDR1 SGHDN, CDR2 FVKESK. This CDR3 has 13 residues. Germline trimming cut 5 bases from V and 8 bases from J; bases unmatched to any gene: 8.

This clonotype came up a few times. This chain uses TRBV6-1 with TRBJ1-2; unclear D gene. The CDR3 length is 14 residues. Looked up from germline, CDR1 is MNHNS and CDR2 is SASEGT. V was trimmed by 8 bases and J by 10 bases, leaving 23 bases between them. CDR3 sequence reads: CASSNQEGEWSYTF. The CDR3 nucleotides are TGTGCCAGCTCCAACCAGGAGGGCGAATGGTCCTACACCTTC.

The chain combines TRBV20-1 with TRBJ2-5; D gene uncertain. The CDR3 is made up of 12 amino acids. V dropped 0 bases and J dropped 2 bases, with 4 bases sitting between them. CDR1 and CDR2 (germline): DFQATT, SNEGSKA (reference sequence). The DNA of the CDR3 is TGCAGTGCTAGAGAGATTCAAGAGACCCAGTACTTC. Translated, it gives CSAREIQETQYF.

V gene TRBV27 combines with J gene TRBJ1-6; D not resolved. V dropped 0 bases and J dropped 12 bases, with 6 bases sitting between them. Per the germline V gene, CDR1 is MNHEY and CDR2 is SMNVEV (reference sequence). This CDR3 has 12 amino acids. The chain's CDR3 is CASSLSKGPLHF. CDR3 in DNA: TGTGCCAGCAGTTTATCGAAAGGACCCCTCCACTTT.

This chain uses TRBV20-1 with TRBJ2-7, with 7 bases identical to TRBD1. The germline gives CDR1 DFQATT, CDR2 SNEGSKA (reference sequence). V lost 6 bases, J lost 2 bases, and 10 bases stayed unmatched. The CDR3 runs to 14 residues. For the CDR3, the DNA is TGCAGTGCAACCGACAGGGTCCGCGCCTACGAGCAGTACTTC. It translates to CSATDRVRAYEQYF.

This chain links TRBV6-1 with TRBJ2-1; D is unclear. Germline loops: CDR1 MNHNS, CDR2 SASEGT. V was clipped by 8 bases and J by 0 bases, with 8 bases between them. CDR3 size: 13 residues. DNA of the CDR3: TGTGCCAGCGAAGGCGTCTCCTACAATGAGCAGTTCTTC. Translation: CASEGVSYNEQFF.

The chain joins TRBV2 to TRBJ2-7; either TRBD1 or TRBD2 may fit D (6 bases each). Per the germline V gene, CDR1 is SNHLY and CDR2 is FYNNEI. V shed 4 bases and J shed 6 bases, with 16 bases lying between them. The CDR3 runs to 14 residues. The CDR3 region is CASSGGGPSVEQYF. In DNA form, the CDR3 reads TGTGCCAGCAGTGGTGGGGGGCCCTCCGTCGAGCAGTACTTC.

This clonotype was seen more than once but under ten times. The chain joins TRBV5-8 to TRBJ1-5; 9 positions agree with TRBD1. Unmatched junction bases numbered 6, after V lost 0 bases and J lost 5 bases. CDR1 and CDR2 (germline): SGHTS, YDEGEE. CDR3 length: 16 residues. CDR3 nucleotides: TGTGCCAGCAGCTTGGCCGGGACAGGGATACATCAGCCCCAGCATTTT. Amino acids: CASSLAGTGIHQPQHF.

This clonotype has just a few counts. The V gene is TRBV6-1, the J gene TRBJ1-6, with D unresolved. The CDR3 runs to 15 residues. Deletions cut 7 bases from V and 0 bases from J, with 10 bases between. CDR1 and CDR2 from the germline V gene are MNHNS and SASEGT. CDR3 nucleotide sequence: TGTGCCAGCACCCCCCGGGGCTCCTATAATTCACCCCTCCACTTT. This gives the protein CASTPRGSYNSPLHF.

This clonotype was picked up a small number of times. This sequence joins TRBV29-1 and TRBJ1-5; D is unresolved. V shed 3 bases and J shed 4 bases, with 13 bases lying between them. Germline CDR1 reads SQVTM; CDR2 reads ANQGSEA. There are 14 residues in the CDR3. As DNA, the CDR3 is TGCAGCGTTGATTCCGGTAGCCCAAATCAGCCCCAGCATTTT. Protein: CSVDSGSPNQPQHF.

The chain uses TRBV6-1 and TRBJ2-5; D not resolved. With 4 bases removed from V and 7 bases from J, the gap between germline ends came to 13 bases. CDR3 size: 13 residues. Germline V gene data show CDR1 as MNHNS and CDR2 as SASEGT. In DNA, the CDR3 is TGTGCCAGCAGTGGTGGGGAATTGGGGACCCAGTACTTC. Protein sequence: CASSGGELGTQYF.

A note on this clonotype: One end of the junction varies from germline; a read error may be responsible. This chain connects TRBV27 to TRBJ1-5, with D uncertain. This CDR3 spans 13 amino acids. Germline V gives CDR1 MNHEY, CDR2 SMNVEV (reference sequence). The CDR3 is CASSFTVNQPQRF. CDR3 nucleotides: TGTGCCAGCAGTTTCACGGTTAATCAGCCCCAGCGTTTT.

The V gene is TRBV20-1, the J gene TRBJ1-2; TRBD1 matches 7 bases. Germline V gene lookup returns CDR1 DFQATT and CDR2 SNEGSKA (reference sequence). With V trimmed by 0 bases and J by 8 bases, 9 bases remained unmatched. The CDR3 spans 14 residues. CDR3 residues: CSAREIQQGRGYTF. The CDR3 nucleotides read TGCAGTGCTAGAGAGATTCAACAGGGGCGCGGCTACACCTTC.

The chain uses TRBV27 and TRBJ2-1; no clear D gene. The CDR3 has 11 residues. Germline V gene sequence: CDR1 MNHEY, CDR2 SMNVEV (reference sequence). With 6 bases removed from V and 5 bases from J, the gap between germline ends came to 5 bases. CDR3: CASSRNNEQFF. The CDR3 bases are TGTGCCAGCAGCAGAAACAATGAGCAGTTCTTC.

The chain recombines TRBV24-1 with TRBJ2-1, with D perhaps TRBD2 (6 bases). This CDR3 is built from 13 residues. V lost 10 bases to trimming and J lost 7 bases, with 16 bases between them. The V gene's germline CDR1 is KGHDR and CDR2 SFDVKD. This CDR3 reads CATAGSGPNEQFF. The DNA for the CDR3 is TGTGCCACGGCGGGGAGCGGTCCGAATGAGCAGTTCTTC.

This clonotype was detected only a few times. V is TRBV27 and J is TRBJ1-1, with 7 bases identical to TRBD1. J was trimmed by 4 bases and V by 6 bases; bases with no gene match: 5. The CDR3 sequence is 13 residues long. Germline CDR1 MNHEY, CDR2 SMNVEV (reference sequence). DNA for the CDR3: TGTGCCAGCAGGGCAGGGGGGAGCACTGAAGCTTTCTTT. It translates to CASRAGGSTEAFF.